Listed below are T cell receptor beta chains from one sample, sequenced in a study of blood T cell repertoires in COVID-19. Method: immunoSEQ multiplex PCR; TCRdb's copy keeps in-frame clones and lacks some. The repertoire holds 350,000 to 500,000 clones, with roughly 88% as singletons. The specimen was PBMCs or T cells enriched from blood (not recorded which). The receptors come from a woman younger than 30 who had been exposed to COVID-19. Each CDR3 is given without its conserved first and last residue. A D gene is named only where the DNA matches it firmly. Expanded clones get a size class; other rows say once, few or many, or leave the size out.

clone size	V gene	D gene	J gene	CDR3 protein
-	TRBV4-3	TRBD1	TRBJ1-1	ASSQGKTGRQDTEAF
-	TRBV2	-	TRBJ1-1	ASSSRAEAF
-	TRBV5-1	-	TRBJ2-7	ASNPISGGIYEQY
-	TRBV19	-	TRBJ1-1	ASRPGTNLWGTEAF
-	TRBV29-1	-	TRBJ1-2	SVLGNTYGYT
-	TRBV27	TRBD2	TRBJ2-2	ASRRTSGSRNTGELF
-	TRBV4-1	TRBD2	TRBJ2-5	ASSQRGTSAETQY
-	TRBV21-1	-	TRBJ2-1	ASSPPDRVNHEQF
once	TRBV7-2	-	TRBJ2-5	ASSLVREMGTQY
once	TRBV7-9	TRBD1	TRBJ2-7	ASSPTGVGGYEQY
-	TRBV24-1	TRBD2	TRBJ2-1	ATSDGVLAGSNEQF
-	TRBV11-2	TRBD1	TRBJ2-7	ASSWDRGLSYEQY
-	TRBV19	TRBD2	TRBJ2-7	ASSSFQRGYEQY
few	TRBV3-1/TRBV3-2	TRBD1	TRBJ1-4	ASSQADRERTKLF
-	TRBV25-1	-	TRBJ1-2	ASSGQENYGYT
-	TRBV5-4	TRBD1	TRBJ2-7	ASSTGDRAYEQY
-	TRBV19	-	TRBJ1-2	ASSIDRVRANYGYT
-	TRBV27	-	TRBJ2-7	ASGAGRRGYEQY
-	TRBV27	TRBD1	TRBJ2-1	ASSSPTGQGVRQF
-	TRBV28	-	TRBJ2-7	ASSRRGQLAYEQY
-	TRBV12-3/TRBV12-4	-	TRBJ2-7	ASTTDGGQY
-	TRBV2	TRBD1	TRBJ1-3	ASSGSIFAGGEGGNTIY
-	TRBV13	-	TRBJ1-2	ASSLTAGRRGYGYT
-	TRBV5-1	-	TRBJ2-3	ASSLKGAPSTDTQY
-	TRBV18	TRBD2	TRBJ2-2	ASSPVIAGETGELF
-	TRBV9	TRBD1	TRBJ2-7	ASSVAFGTGTYEQY
-	TRBV27	-	TRBJ2-7	ASSPLRRGARDSKQY
once	TRBV2	TRBD2	TRBJ2-3	ASSGPLGLAGVTYGDTQY
-	TRBV18	-	TRBJ2-5	ASSPRGQETQY
-	TRBV7-9	TRBD2	TRBJ2-2	ASSPVAGVLTGELF
-	TRBV18	TRBD1	TRBJ1-4	ASSPDRDEKLF
once	TRBV7-6	TRBD1	TRBJ2-2	ASTLTGGIIPGELF
-	TRBV28	TRBD1	TRBJ1-2	ASTSGTGFGYT
-	TRBV4-3	-	TRBJ1-1	ASSQGTLNTEAF
-	TRBV5-1	-	TRBJ1-5	ASSLEGAGNQPQH